The sequence of this TCR beta chain was determined in a study of beta chain features in type 1 diabetes (dated by TCRdb to the late 2010s). Some background on the complete study: Patients and healthy donors did not differ in mean age, gender distribution, total cell number or subset yield. A total of roughly 110 million sorted cells were examined across all samples, and the number of cells per subset was strongly correlated with RNA yield. The study compared TCRB repertoires of sorted circulating CD4+ T cell subsets between recently diagnosed type 1 diabetes patients and matched healthy donors. Regulatory and stem cell-like memory subsets were isolated from only 8 patients and roughly eight healthy donors, whereas naive and central memory subsets came from all 28 donors.

Here is what the overall study found, with its caveats: The naive, central memory and regulatory TCRB repertoires appeared to resemble one another more closely among patients than among healthy donors. Only small numbers of individuals were included in the HLA sub-analyses, which left unresolved whether HLA type had any influence on TCRB rearrangement. Fewer insertions and more nucleotide deletions at VDJ recombination sites were observed in patients with type 1 diabetes, implying thymic rearrangement abnormalities. Shorter templates might be favored by PCR, yet because patient and control samples were amplified and corrected together, any such skew would affect both groups equally. Because cDNA was sequenced instead of genomic DNA, highly expressing activated cells could be over-represented, though the groups showed no difference in activation or CD3 levels. In all four CD4+ subsets, TCRB CDR3 length was moderately but significantly shorter in type 1 diabetes patients.

Details on this clone: The specificity of this receptor is unknown. Base-call qualities are not available, and no considerably larger clone is one nucleotide away.

All of the isolated RNA was reverse transcribed with the High Capacity cDNA Reverse Transcription Kit, so expressed TCRB transcripts were sequenced. Deep immunoSEQ sequencing was applied to naive, central memory and regulatory T cell samples, giving an average of roughly 3.5 million total reads per sample. Sorted cells were lysed in RLT buffer and RNA was extracted with DNase-treated RNeasy Micro or Mini kits, depending on cell number. To prevent cross-contamination, each cell subset was processed individually, whereas patient and healthy donor samples were processed jointly. Using the immunoSEQ multiplex PCR, TCRB sequences were amplified from cDNA into 87-bp fragments spanning the CDR3 region. Amplicons were sequenced on the Illumina HiSeq platform. On the authors' methods: Synthetic template baselines were used to correct PCR bias computationally, reads within Hamming distance 2 were collapsed, and singletons that could not be merged were discarded. Reads were aligned against IMGT to assign V, D and J genes, CDR3 length and insertions or deletions at six rearrangement sites. Within each subset, clonotype counts were normalized to sorted cell number, and only after that were true diversity and Gini coefficients computed with the tcR R package. The overlap coefficient, calculated on TCRB nucleotide sequences, was used to measure repertoire sharing. Out-of-frame TCRB sequences from naive cells were analyzed to stand in for the pre-selection repertoire. Imported from immuneACCESS, the table was reduced by TCRdb to in-frame sequences with V and J called. These copies leave out some clones; in studies compared against another copy, an unresolved V gene accounts for under half, and the cause of the remainder is not known. The DNA gave D and trimming, while V, J and clone size come from that table. A total of almost 250,000 clones appear in this sample, 12% to 15% of them only once. The top ten clonotypes cover 0.025% to 0.03% of the sample.

Trimming takes 1 base from V and 2 bases from J, and the germline ends sit 11 bases apart. Via the germline V gene, CDR1 is KGHSH and CDR2 LQKENI. The CDR3 runs 15 amino acids, cysteine and phenylalanine included. CDR3 DNA is the only sequence kept; it has 45 bases, read in frame from the first base. A single peripheral blood draw of 90 to 150 mL on average was collected from each donor into heparinised tubes. Naive, central memory, regulatory and stem cell-like memory CD4+ T cells were sorted on a BD FACSAria II using a panel including CD45RO, CCR7, CD25, CD127, CD95 and CD27. A purity above 95% was achieved for all sorted populations. PBMCs were separated immediately by Lymphoprep density gradient centrifugation and were stained directly, without being cultured. So that batch effects would be minimized, each experiment stained and sorted samples in pairs, pairing one healthy donor with one patient.

The chain joins TRBV18 to TRBJ1-1, with no D gene named confidently. The sequence was obtained from a woman in her forties in good health. Sequencing used naive CD4+ T cells from blood. The sample's cell subset or site, from its label and the paper: true naive CD4+ T cells. In nucleotides, the sequence is TGTGCCAGCTCACCACTGGCCTCCCGAAACACTGAAGCTTTCTTT. Translated, this gives CASSPLASRNTEAFF.